This T cell receptor (beta chain) was identified during a study of cytomegalovirus exposure and HLA in healthy donors. Study in general: The use of the same platform for the 95 to 150 validation repertoires and the 650 to 850 first-cohort repertoires was reported by a later analysis.

Study-wide results and limits: Accounts indicate the classifier identified cytomegalovirus status with strong specificity and sensitivity.

CDR3 length equals 19 residues. In germline, CDR1 is SEHNR, CDR2 FQNEAQ (reference sequence). The ends were cut back, 5 bases at V and 0 bases at J, with 20 bases in the middle. Generated by immunoSEQ multiplex PCR, the TCRdb table keeps only in-frame clones and is missing some. The repertoire holds approximately 82,000 clones, 85% to 95% seen once, with more than 0.65% in the top ten. As to this clone: Its target is not known.

The sequencing input was PBMCs. This chain uses TRBV7-9 with TRBJ2-6; no definite D call. This receptor was obtained from a woman between 18 and 29 years old in good health and CMV-seronegative. The CDR3 region has the DNA TGTGCCAGCAGCCCTCCTTTGCGCAATTCAAGCTCTGGGGCCAACGTCCTGACTTTC. This translates into CASSPPLRNSSSGANVLTF.